The source of this T cell receptor beta chain is a study of T cell responses to AZD1222 COVID-19 vaccine (dated by TCRdb to the early 2020s). With respect to the entire study: AZD1222 recipients given second doses at about 4 weeks or at about 12 weeks were pooled, since spike-specific TCR depth and breadth were not found to differ between the two schedules. Trial participants were enrolled by age into subgroups of 18-55, 56-69 and 70-plus years, and 148, 28 and 57 TCR-sequenced participants, respectively, were included in these subgroups. TCR sequencing covered about 230 trial participants: around 210 given two doses of AZD1222 and some 25 given two doses of MenACWY control vaccine.

Per the publication, the time point label means: baseline before first vaccination. Samples from vaccinated people were obtained from the UK trials COV001 and COV002, which included a single-blind randomized controlled phase 2/3 trial of AZD1222 (ChAdOx1 nCoV-19) in healthy adults. For TCRbeta chain sequencing, PBMC samples were collected from trial participants at day 0 and at day 28 after the second dose. Worth noting for this clone: Its antigen is currently not known. Base qualities are not recorded, but no much larger clone differs from it by a single base.

The CDR3 regions of human TCRbeta chains were subjected to immunosequencing. The authors' analysis ran thus. TCRs in the repertoires were matched against a reference library of SARS-CoV-2-specific TCRs that had been generated with the MIRA antigen-specificity platform. Breadth meant the fraction of unique TCRs that were SARS-CoV-2-associated, whereas depth meant the fraction of total T cells that were SARS-CoV-2-associated. Using the MIRA data, every spike-specific TCR was mapped to the spike region that the TCR reacted to and assigned to either a CD4 or a CD8 class. Log10-transformed breadth and depth values were compared by one-way ANOVA with Sidak's multiple comparisons tests. TCRdb mirrors the immuneACCESS table, restricted to in-frame sequences. Some clones are absent from its copies; in checked studies, under half trace to an unresolved V gene, and the reason for the others is unknown. Clonal size and the V and J genes are those of that table, whereas D and trimming came from the DNA. The sample yields 60,000 to 65,000 clones; roughly 84% were counted once. Under 8% of the sample is taken by the ten largest.

CDR1 and CDR2 are read off the germline V gene as SNHLY and FYNNEI. V is pared back by 5 bases and J by 4 bases, with 18 bases lying between the germline termini. The CDR3 goes from the cysteine to the phenylalanine over 15 residues. The sequence is cut down to CDR3 DNA, 45 bases in frame from base 1. Broader findings and caveats from the paper: Conclusions about previously exposed vaccinees are limited, since just a handful of AZD1222 recipients were seropositive for SARS-CoV-2 at baseline. After two AZD1222 doses, both the breadth and the depth of spike-specific TCRs were significantly higher than at day 0 and than in MenACWY recipients. Participants were mostly white British, with more females than males. The authors suggested clonal diversity may have been underestimated. In the small 56-69-year group, the increase in depth fell short of significance, most likely because of low power. The whole spike protein was spanned by vaccine-associated CD4 TCRs, and dominant responses were seen in regions 160-218 and 743-854. Nearly half of unique spike-specific TCRs reportedly recognized epitopes outside regions mutated in the B.1.351 and B.1.1.7 variants. Because no day 14 peak-response samples were available, repertoires were characterized only after the peak T cell response.

The sequencing here drew on peripheral blood, taken on day 0 of AZD1222 vaccination. The receptor was derived from an adult in good health. The rearrangement joined TRBV2 to TRBJ2-7; TRBD1 could be the D gene, as 6 bases match. At the DNA level, the sequence is TGTGCCAGCAGTTTCTCCGCCTCACAGGGATACGAGCAGTACTTC. This translates into CASSFSASQGYEQYF.